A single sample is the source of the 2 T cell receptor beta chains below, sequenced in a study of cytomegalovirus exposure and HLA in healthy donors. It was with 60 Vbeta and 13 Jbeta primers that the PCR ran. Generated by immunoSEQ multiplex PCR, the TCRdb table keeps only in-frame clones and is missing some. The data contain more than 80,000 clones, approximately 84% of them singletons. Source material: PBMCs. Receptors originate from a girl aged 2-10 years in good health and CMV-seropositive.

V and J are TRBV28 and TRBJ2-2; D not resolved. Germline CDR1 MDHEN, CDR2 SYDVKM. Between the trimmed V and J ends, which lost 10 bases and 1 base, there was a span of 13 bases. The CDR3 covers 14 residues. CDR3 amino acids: CAIQSQVNTGELFF. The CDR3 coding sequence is TGTGCCATACAATCCCAGGTGAACACCGGGGAGCTGTTTTTT. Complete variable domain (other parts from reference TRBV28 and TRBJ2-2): DVKVTQSSRYLVKRTGEKVFLECVQDMDHENMFWYRQDPGLGLRLIYFSYDVKMKEKGDIPEGYSVSREKKERFSLILESASTNQTSMYLCAIQSQVNTGELFFGEGSRLTVL.

CDR3 region: CASSLAGQGKMDGYTF. The CDR3 DNA is TGTGCCAGCAGCTTAGCGGGACAGGGAAAAATGGATGGCTACACCTTC. V and J are TRBV7-9 and TRBJ1-2, with 9 positions matching TRBD1. CDR3 size: 16 residues. Unmatched junction bases numbered 8, after V lost 0 bases and J lost 6 bases. In germline, CDR1 is SEHNR, CDR2 FQNEAQ (reference sequence).